This T cell receptor (beta chain) came from a study of control samples from healthy donors and cancer patients. Germline lookup yields CDR1 SGHVS and CDR2 FNYEAQ. Trimming took 5 bases from V and 4 from J, leaving 30 bases between them. The CDR3 has 20 amino acids. Sequencing used immunoSEQ multiplex PCR; TCRdb keeps in-frame clones, though not all of them. Here the sample spans some 120,000 clones, around nine tenths being singletons. This TCR came from a man in his forties or fifties in good health. The specimen was blood. The chain has TRBV7-6 and TRBJ2-1; a weak D match, TRBD2 (5 bases). In DNA, the CDR3 is TGTGCCAGCAGCATCAGCCCGGGGTCTAGCTCCGTCGGGCTATACAATGAGCAGTTCTTC. Translated, it gives CASSISPGSSSVGLYNEQFF.